These 27 T cell receptor beta chains originate from one sample sequenced in a study of T cells in Graves' hyperthyroidism and ophthalmopathy. The TCR beta CDR3 regions underwent amplification using RNA transcripts as the source. During a first-round RT-PCR of the TCR CDR3, the HTBI primer set was used. TCRdb recomputed calls from the multiplex PCR reads with MiXCR, one row per CDR3 protein. This table holds under 400,000 distinct CDR3 sequences, approximately 22% found once. Sequenced input: blood. These receptors came from a woman aged 45-60 years with Graves' hyperthyroidism.

This clonotype has at least ten counts. The gene calls are TRBV20-1 and TRBJ2-1; 14 positions agree with TRBD2. V shed 1 base, J shed 3 bases, and the junction held 14 bases outside the gene matches. This CDR3 comprises 20 residues. Germline CDR1 and CDR2: DFQATT and SNEGSKA (reference sequence). The CDR3 bases are TGCAGTGCTAGAGTTCGACCGGGACTAGCGGGAGAGGGGGTCTACAATGAGCAGTTCTTC. Translation gives CSARVRPGLAGEGVYNEQFF.

This clonotype appeared many times. The J gene is TRBJ2-5, the V gene TRBV5-1; D is perhaps TRBD2 (6 bases). Germline lookup yields CDR1 SGHRS and CDR2 YFSETQ. CDR3 length equals 14 residues. Trimming took 4 bases from V and 2 from J, leaving 12 bases between them. CDR3 sequence (DNA): TGCGCCAGCAGCATCGGGACTGGACAAGAGACCCAGTACTTC. This codes for CASSIGTGQETQYF.

This clonotype was seen a few times. The chain couples TRBV5-6 to TRBJ2-5; 9 positions match TRBD2. CDR3 length: 14 amino acids. V gave up 4 bases and J gave up 6 bases; unmatched junction bases: 7. The germline gives CDR1 SGHDT, CDR2 YYEEEE. The CDR3, as DNA: TGTGCCAGCAGCGATAGCGGGAGAGGAAAGACCCAGTACTTC. Protein: CASSDSGRGKTQYF.

The chain uses TRBV3-1 and TRBJ2-3; 14 nucleotides agree with TRBD2. Germline assignment: CDR1 LGHDT and CDR2 YNNKEL (reference sequence). The CDR3 contains 18 residues. After removal of 4 bases from V and 2 bases from J, the junction contained 8 bases not matched to a gene. CDR3 amino acids: CASSRFGTSGGNTDTQYF. CDR3 DNA sequence: TGTGCCAGCAGCCGTTTCGGGACTAGCGGGGGTAACACAGATACGCAGTATTTT.

This chain uses TRBV10-3 with TRBJ2-6; 8 bases match TRBD1. V lost 6 bases to trimming and J lost 1 base; unmatched junction nucleotides: 11. CDR1 is ENHRY, CDR2 SYGVKD, per germline. The CDR3 covers 18 residues. CDR3 DNA sequence: TGTGCCATCAGCGTGGGGGGACAGGACCTTTCTGGGGCCAACGTCCTGACTTTC. Its protein is CAISVGGQDLSGANVLTF.

The table lists this clonotype with many counts. The chain joins TRBV30 to TRBJ1-1; a possible D gene is TRBD1 (6 bases). V was pared by 5 bases and J by 7 bases, with 23 bases between. Germline assignment: CDR1 GTSNPN and CDR2 SVGIG (reference sequence). CDR3 length equals 15 residues. The CDR3 DNA reads TGTGCCTGGGCCTCGTCAGGACAGTACAAATTTGAAGCTTTCTTT. It specifies CAWASSGQYKFEAFF.

This clonotype has a single count. The chain employs TRBV3-1 and TRBJ1-5; D remains unclear. Germline CDR1 reads LGHDT; CDR2 reads YNNKEL (reference sequence). V lost 1 base and J 6 bases, leaving 10 bases between the germline ends. This CDR3 has 14 amino acids. The CDR3 DNA sequence: TGTGCCAGCAGCCAAGGAGGGTATGGTCAGCCCCAGCATTTT. The encoded protein is CASSQGGYGQPQHF.

This clonotype was counted many times. The chain has TRBV7-8 and TRBJ2-7, with 8 bases matching TRBD1. Germline CDR1 SGHVS, CDR2 FQNEAQ. V shed 1 base, J shed 6 bases, and the junction held 8 bases outside the gene matches. This CDR3 spans 15 amino acids. The CDR3 DNA follows: TGTGCCAGCAGCTTAGGGTCGCGACAGGGGACCGAGCAGTACTTC. Translation gives CASSLGSRQGTEQYF.

The chain couples TRBV7-8 to TRBJ1-2, with D possibly being TRBD1 (5 bases). V was trimmed by 1 base and J by 6 bases, leaving 9 bases between them. Germline V CDR1 and CDR2: SGHVS, FQNEAQ. CDR3 size: 13 residues. The CDR3, as DNA: TGTGCCAGCAGCTTAGATAAGGGGAATGGCTACACCTTC. As protein: CASSLDKGNGYTF. The full variable domain, its missing parts supplied by reference TRBV7-8 and TRBJ1-2, is GAGVSQSPRYKVAKRGQDVALRCDPISGHVSLFWYQQALGQGPEFLTYFQNEAQLDKSGLPSDRFFAERPEGSVSTLKIQRTQQEDSAVYLCASSLDKGNGYTFGSGTRLTVV.

The CDR3 region is CASSLIGDEQFF. CDR3 bases: TGTGCCAGCAGTTTAATAGGAGATGAGCAGTTCTTC. The V and J genes are TRBV27 and TRBJ2-1; no definite D call. V lost 2 bases, J lost 8 bases, and 7 bases lay in between. Germline CDR1 reads MNHEY; CDR2 reads SMNVEV (reference sequence). This CDR3 contains 12 residues.

Only a few counts were recorded for this clonotype. The gene calls are TRBV6-1 and TRBJ1-2; 10 nucleotides match TRBD1. The germline gives CDR1 MNHNS, CDR2 SASEGT. Germline trimming cut 5 bases from V and 0 bases from J; bases unmatched to any gene: 12. The CDR3 length is 18 residues. For the CDR3, the DNA is TGTGCCAGCAGTTCCCCCGGGGGACAGGGGAGAGCTAACTATGGCTACACCTTC. Protein sequence: CASSSPGGQGRANYGYTF.

In its sample, this clonotype was seen a few times. This sequence joins TRBV7-6 and TRBJ2-2; 13 bases agree with TRBD2. Germline trimming cut 5 bases from V and 6 bases from J; bases unmatched to any gene: 9. Germline loops: CDR1 SGHVS, CDR2 FNYEAQ. The CDR3 consists of 17 residues. The CDR3 loop reads CASSLLAGGLLSGELFF. DNA for the CDR3: TGTGCCAGCAGCCTACTAGCGGGGGGGCTTCTTTCCGGGGAGCTGTTTTTT.

This clonotype was detected ten times or more. The V and J genes are TRBV5-4 and TRBJ2-3; tentatively, D is TRBD1 (6 bases). V lost 0 bases, J lost 2 bases, and 10 bases lay in between. CDR1 SGHNT and CDR2 YYREEE come from the germline V gene (reference sequence). The CDR3 is made up of 15 amino acids. The DNA for the CDR3 is TGTGCCAGCAGCTTGGAAGGACAGCTCACAGATACGCAGTATTTT. Encoded protein: CASSLEGQLTDTQYF. The variable domain in full, completed from reference TRBV5-4 and TRBJ2-3, reads ETGVTQSPTHLIKTRGQQVTLRCSSQSGHNTVSWYQQALGQGPQFIFQYYREEENGRGNFPPRFSGLQFPNYSSELNVNALELDDSALYLCASSLEGQLTDTQYFGPGTRLTVL.

At least ten counts were recorded for this clonotype. The chain is built from TRBV29-1 and TRBJ2-1, with TRBD1 identical over 9 bases. CDR1 and CDR2 (germline): SQVTM, ANQGSEA. The CDR3 runs 14 residues. V lost 4 bases, J lost 4 bases, and 5 bases stayed unmatched. DNA of the CDR3: TGCAGCGTTGGGACAGGGGCTACATACAATGAGCAGTTCTTC. This gives the protein CSVGTGATYNEQFF.

This clonotype was observed a handful of times. The rearrangement uses TRBV11-2 and TRBJ1-2; D gene unclear. This CDR3 region has 13 residues. CDR1 and CDR2 (germline): SGHAT, FQNNGV. The germline V and J ends were trimmed by 0 bases and 8 bases, with 10 bases remaining between them. This chain's CDR3 is CASSLDGVGGYTF. CDR3 sequence (DNA): TGTGCCAGCAGCTTAGACGGGGTAGGGGGCTACACCTTC. The variable domain in full, completed from reference TRBV11-2 and TRBJ1-2, reads EAGVAQSPRYKIIEKRQSVAFWCNPISGHATLYWYQQILGQGPKLLIQFQNNGVVDDSQLPKDRFSAERLKGVDSTLKIQPAKLEDSAVYLCASSLDGVGGYTFGSGTRLTVV.

The chain joins TRBV12-3 or TRBV12-4 to TRBJ2-7; the D gene is possibly TRBD1 (5 bases). The CDR3 totals 14 residues. Trimming removed 5 bases at V and 2 bases at J, with 13 bases between. CDR3 in amino acids: CASSRDSVPYEQYF. Here the CDR3 DNA reads TGTGCCAGCAGTCGTGACAGCGTCCCCTACGAGCAGTACTTC.

This chain links TRBV2 with TRBJ1-2, with 9 bases fitting TRBD1. The CDR3 spans 14 residues. Looked up from germline, CDR1 is SNHLY and CDR2 is FYNNEI. Trimming at V came to 7 bases and at J to 4 bases, leaving 7 bases not matched to a gene. CDR3 sequence: CASTGTGGGYGYTF. The CDR3 nucleotides read TGTGCCAGCACTGGAACAGGGGGCGGCTATGGCTACACCTTC.

This clonotype was seen more than once but under ten times. The chain combines TRBV10-1 with TRBJ2-1; TRBD1 aligns across 7 bases. Losses at the gene ends were 0 bases for V and 5 bases for J; bases not matched to a gene: 7. Germline V gene lookup returns CDR1 WNHNN and CDR2 SYGVQD (reference sequence). The CDR3 length is 16 residues. The CDR3 protein is CASSESIGGFNNEQFF. In DNA, the CDR3 is TGCGCCAGCAGTGAGTCGATAGGGGGCTTTAACAATGAGCAGTTCTTC.

This chain joins TRBV2 and TRBJ1-2, with D possibly matching TRBD1 (6 bases). CDR3 length equals 13 residues. The V end lost 5 bases, the J end lost 3 bases, and 10 bases lay between the germline ends. The germline V gene has CDR1 SNHLY and CDR2 FYNNEI. The CDR3 nucleotides read TGTGCCAGCAGTTCGGGACAAGACTATGGCTACACCTTC. Translating gives CASSSGQDYGYTF.

This clonotype appeared many times. The gene calls are TRBV30 and TRBJ2-3; D uncertain. This CDR3 has 11 residues. Trimming shortened V by 0 bases and J by 6 bases, and 4 bases separated the two germline ends. Per germline, CDR1 GTSNPN and CDR2 SVGIG (reference sequence). The CDR3 DNA follows: TGTGCCTGGAGTGTCGGCGATACGCAGTATTTT. Amino acid sequence: CAWSVGDTQYF. The whole variable domain, filled in from reference TRBV30 and TRBJ2-3, reads SQTIHQWPATLVQPVGSPLSLECTVEGTSNPNLYWYRQAAGRGLQLLFYSVGIGQISSEVPQNLSASRPQDRQFILSSKKLLLSDSGFYLCAWSVGDTQYFGPGTRLTVL.

At least ten counts were recorded for this clonotype. CDR3 coding DNA: TGCGCCAGCAGCATTGCCGGGACTAGTAAGGGTCATGAGCAGTTCTTC. This encodes CASSIAGTSKGHEQFF. The J gene is TRBJ2-1, the V gene TRBV5-1; 8 bases match TRBD2. This CDR3 has 16 residues. Trimming took 4 bases from V and 8 from J; bases not matched to a gene: 14. In germline, CDR1 is SGHRS, CDR2 YFSETQ.

There are a few counts of this clonotype. The chain combines TRBV4-1 with TRBJ2-1; 10 bases map to TRBD1. The CDR3 runs to 17 residues. Germline V gives CDR1 MGHRA, CDR2 YSYEKL. Germline trimming cut 4 bases from V and 2 bases from J; bases unmatched to any gene: 8. The CDR3 nucleotides read TGCGCCAGCAGCCGGGGAACGACAGGGGGCGCCTACAATGAGCAGTTCTTC. Translation gives CASSRGTTGGAYNEQFF.

V gene TRBV28 combines with J gene TRBJ2-5, with 10 bases lining up with TRBD2. Germline V gene lookup returns CDR1 MDHEN and CDR2 SYDVKM. After removal of 8 bases from V and 2 bases from J, the junction contained 11 bases not matched to a gene. This CDR3 is 16 amino acids long. The CDR3 protein is CASSSGRAGGQETQYF. The CDR3 nucleotides read TGTGCCAGCTCCTCCGGGCGAGCGGGGGGGCAAGAGACCCAGTACTTC. Full variable domain (missing parts from reference TRBV28 and TRBJ2-5): DVKVTQSSRYLVKRTGEKVFLECVQDMDHENMFWYRQDPGLGLRLIYFSYDVKMKEKGDIPEGYSVSREKKERFSLILESASTNQTSMYLCASSSGRAGGQETQYFGPGTRLLVL.

This clonotype was counted many times. Possible read error: a much larger clone is one base away. The V call is TRBV27, the J call TRBJ2-1; 10 bases are a match to TRBD2. CDR1 MNHEY and CDR2 SMNVEV come from the germline V gene (reference sequence). The J segment lost 3 bases and the V segment lost 6 bases, leaving 5 bases of the junction unmatched. The CDR3 totals 15 residues. The CDR3 protein is CASSPGTSDYNEQFF. CDR3 DNA: TGTGCCAGCAGCCCTGGGACTAGCGACTACAATGAGCAGTTCTTC.

The chain is built from TRBV7-2 and TRBJ1-1, with D tentatively TRBD1 (6 bases). The CDR3 extends over 14 amino acids. The germline gives CDR1 SGHTA, CDR2 FQGNSA. The V gene lost 3 bases and the J gene lost 1 base, with 9 bases spanning the gap. CDR3 nucleotide sequence: TGTGCCAGCAGCTTTCAGGGGTGGAACACTGAAGCTTTCTTT. Protein: CASSFQGWNTEAFF.

The J gene is TRBJ1-1, the V gene TRBV15, with D perhaps matching TRBD1 (6 bases). The CDR3 covers 18 residues. Germline CDR1 reads LNHNV; CDR2 reads YYDKDF (reference sequence). The V end was cut by 0 bases, the J end by 0 bases, with 17 bases between. CDR3 loop: CATSRDRKQGAVNTEAFF. CDR3 nucleotides: TGTGCCACCAGCAGAGATAGAAAACAGGGCGCGGTGAACACTGAAGCTTTCTTT.

There are many counts of this clonotype. The chain carries TRBV11-3 and TRBJ1-1; tentatively, D is TRBD1 (6 bases). Germline V gene sequence: CDR1 SGHNT, CDR2 YENEEA. There are 16 residues in the CDR3. V was shortened by 6 bases and J by 1 base, with 18 bases between the two germline ends. The CDR3 DNA follows: TGTGCCAGCAGGACAGAGGGGGGTAGTAGGAACACTGAAGCTTTCTTT. It specifies CASRTEGGSRNTEAFF.